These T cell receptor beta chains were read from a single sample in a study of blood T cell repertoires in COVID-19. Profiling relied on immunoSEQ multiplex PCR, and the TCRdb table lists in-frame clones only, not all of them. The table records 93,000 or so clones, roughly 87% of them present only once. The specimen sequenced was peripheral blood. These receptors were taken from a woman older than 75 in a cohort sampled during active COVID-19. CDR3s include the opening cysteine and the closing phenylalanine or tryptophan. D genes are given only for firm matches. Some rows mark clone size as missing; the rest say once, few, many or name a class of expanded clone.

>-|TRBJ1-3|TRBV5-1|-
CASRRASGNTIYF
TGCGCCAGCAGACGAGCCTCTGGAAACACCATATATTTT
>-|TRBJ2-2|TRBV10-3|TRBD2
CAIRTSGGSNTGELFF
TGTGCCATCCGGACTAGCGGGGGGTCGAACACCGGGGAGCTGTTTTTT
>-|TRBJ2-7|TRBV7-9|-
CASSLVRGHEQYF
TGTGCCAGCAGCTTAGTCAGGGGCCACGAGCAGTACTTC
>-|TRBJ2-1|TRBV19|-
CASSIARGVAMDEQFF
TGTGCCAGTAGTATAGCTCGCGGGGTGGCTATGGATGAGCAGTTCTTC
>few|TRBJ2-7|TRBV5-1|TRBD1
CASSLGTVSSYEQYF
TGCGCCAGCAGCCTAGGGACAGTCTCCTCCTACGAGCAGTACTTC
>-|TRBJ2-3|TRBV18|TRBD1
CASSRLQGATDTQYF
TGTGCCAGCTCACGTCTTCAGGGGGCCACAGATACGCAGTATTTT
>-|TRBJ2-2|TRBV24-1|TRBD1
CATSDRDGTGIGELFF
TGTGCCACCAGTGACCGGGACGGGACAGGGATCGGGGAGCTGTTTTTT
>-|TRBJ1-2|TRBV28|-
CASTRPGQGYTF
TGTGCCAGCACTCGTCCGGGACAAGGCTACACCTTC
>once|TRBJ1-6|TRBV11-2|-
CASLGQGGSPLHF
TGTGCCAGCCTCGGGCAGGGAGGATCACCCCTCCACTTT
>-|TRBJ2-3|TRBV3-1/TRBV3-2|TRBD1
CASSQTGTGPAGTQYF
TGTGCCAGCAGCCAAACCGGGACAGGCCCCGCAGGTACGCAGTATTTT
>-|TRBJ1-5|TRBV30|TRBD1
CAWTRGSSNQPQHF
TGTGCCTGGACCAGGGGGAGCAGCAATCAGCCCCAGCATTTT
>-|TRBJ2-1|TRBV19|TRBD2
CATTPGGLAGSGEQFF
TGTGCCACCACACCGGGGGGACTAGCGGGCTCAGGGGAGCAGTTCTTC
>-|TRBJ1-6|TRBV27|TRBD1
CASSLSTGGNSPLHF
TGTGCCAGCAGTTTATCGACAGGGGGGAATTCACCCCTCCACTTT
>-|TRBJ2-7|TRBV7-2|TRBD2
CASSLRGGSHEQYF
TGTGCCAGCAGCCTCCGGGGGGGTTCCCACGAGCAGTACTTC
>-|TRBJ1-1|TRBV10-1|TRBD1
CASSDSGGDEAFF
TGCGCCAGCAGTGATTCAGGGGGTGATGAAGCTTTCTTT
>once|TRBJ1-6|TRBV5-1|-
CASSLTPSGSGNSPLHF
TGCGCCAGCAGCTTGACCCCTTCGGGTAGTGGGAATTCACCCCTCCACTTT
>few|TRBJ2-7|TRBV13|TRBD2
CASSLLEAGASEQYF
TGTGCCAGCAGCTTATTAGAAGCGGGAGCAAGCGAGCAGTACTTC
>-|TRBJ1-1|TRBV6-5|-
CASSYVGLGSTEAFF
TGTGCCAGCAGTTACGTTGGCCTGGGGAGCACTGAAGCTTTCTTT
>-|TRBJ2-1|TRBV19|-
CASTPRGGNEQFF
TGTGCCAGTACCCCACGAGGGGGCAATGAGCAGTTCTTC
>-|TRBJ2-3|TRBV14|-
CASSQGGTQYF
TGTGCCAGCAGCCAAGGCGGTACGCAGTATTTT
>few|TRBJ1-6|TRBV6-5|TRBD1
CASNKQGFNSPLHF
TGTGCCAGCAACAAACAGGGGTTTAATTCACCCCTCCACTTT
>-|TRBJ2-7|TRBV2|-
CASSRQESSYEQYF
TGTGCCAGCAGTCGACAGGAGAGCTCCTACGAGCAGTACTTC
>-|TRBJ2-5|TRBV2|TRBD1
CASVGTGMRTQYF
TGTGCCAGCGTGGGGACAGGGATGCGGACCCAGTACTTC
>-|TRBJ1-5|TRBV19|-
CASSIEGDSQPQHF
TGTGCCAGTAGTATAGAGGGCGACAGTCAGCCCCAGCATTTT
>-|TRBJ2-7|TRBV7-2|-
CASSLVLQVYEQYF
TGTGCCAGCAGCTTAGTACTGCAGGTTTACGAGCAGTACTTC
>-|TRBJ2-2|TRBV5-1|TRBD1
CASSLSSGQGNTGELFF
TGCGCCAGCAGCTTGAGCTCGGGACAGGGGAACACCGGGGAGCTGTTTTTT
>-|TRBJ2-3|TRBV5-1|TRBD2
CASSGTGGTSTDTQYF
TGCGCCAGCAGCGGGACGGGGGGGACAAGCACAGATACGCAGTATTTT
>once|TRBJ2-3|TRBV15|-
CATSRDFEDTQYF
TGTGCCACCAGCAGAGATTTCGAGGATACGCAGTATTTT
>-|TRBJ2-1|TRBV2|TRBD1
CASSTGGNEQFF
TGTGCCAGCAGCACAGGGGGCAATGAGCAGTTCTTC
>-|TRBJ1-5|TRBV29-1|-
CSVVIGTGDQPQHF
TGCAGCGTCGTGATAGGGACGGGAGATCAGCCCCAGCATTTT
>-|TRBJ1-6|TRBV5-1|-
CASSPTPTVSNSPLHF
TGCGCCAGCAGCCCCACCCCGACAGTCTCTAATTCACCCCTCCACTTT
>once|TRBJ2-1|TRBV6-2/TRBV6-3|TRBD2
CASSRASSGRSYNEQFF
TGTGCCAGCAGCCGCGCTTCTAGCGGGAGGTCCTACAATGAGCAGTTCTTC
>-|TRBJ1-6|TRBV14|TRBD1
CASSQETGGRHNSPLHF
TGTGCCAGCAGCCAGGAGACAGGGGGGCGGCATAATTCACCCCTCCACTTT
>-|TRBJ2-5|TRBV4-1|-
CASSQGRHQETQYF
TGCGCCAGCAGCCAAGGTCGACATCAAGAGACCCAGTACTTC
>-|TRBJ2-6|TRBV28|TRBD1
CASSPGGQGTSGANVLTF
TGTGCCAGCAGTCCGGGTGGACAGGGGACTTCTGGGGCCAACGTCCTGACTTTC
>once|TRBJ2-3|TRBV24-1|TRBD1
CATSDPDRAPNTQYF
TGTGCCACCAGTGACCCGGACAGGGCCCCCAATACGCAGTATTTT
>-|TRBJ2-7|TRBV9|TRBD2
CASSVGVAGSYEQYF
TGTGCCAGCAGCGTAGGCGTAGCGGGGTCCTACGAGCAGTACTTC
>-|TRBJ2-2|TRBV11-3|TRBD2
CASSSAGANTGELFF
TGTGCCAGCAGCTCAGCGGGAGCGAACACCGGGGAGCTGTTTTTT
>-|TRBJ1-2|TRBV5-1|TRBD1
CASSSTGTGRYGYTF
TGCGCCAGCAGCTCGACCGGGACAGGGCGCTATGGCTACACCTTC
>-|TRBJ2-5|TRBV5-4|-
CASSLVDRQETQYF
TGTGCCAGCAGCTTGGTAGACAGACAAGAGACCCAGTACTTC
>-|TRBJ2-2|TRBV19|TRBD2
CASRGLAGNTGELFF
TGTGCCAGTAGGGGCCTAGCGGGGAACACCGGGGAGCTGTTTTTT
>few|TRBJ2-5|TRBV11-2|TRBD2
CASSSGLAGQETQYF
TGTGCCAGCAGCTCAGGACTAGCGGGACAAGAGACCCAGTACTTC
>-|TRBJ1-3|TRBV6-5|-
CASSYSQAGNTIYF
TGTGCCAGCAGTTACTCACAGGCTGGAAACACCATATATTTT
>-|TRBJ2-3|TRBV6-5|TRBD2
CASSYAGGPPDTQYF
TGTGCCAGCAGTTACGCGGGGGGGCCCCCGGATACGCAGTATTTT
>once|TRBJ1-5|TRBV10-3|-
CAISEGEGAGPQHF
TGTGCCATCAGTGAGGGTGAAGGGGCTGGGCCCCAGCATTTT
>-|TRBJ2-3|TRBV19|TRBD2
CASSVSGSGTDTQYF
TGTGCCAGTAGTGTTAGCGGGAGCGGCACAGATACGCAGTATTTT
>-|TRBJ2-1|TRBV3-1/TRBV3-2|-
CASSQEAGFNEQFF
TGTGCCAGCAGCCAAGAGGCAGGGTTCAATGAGCAGTTCTTC
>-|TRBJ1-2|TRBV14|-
CASSQGTRGYTF
TGTGCCAGCAGCCAAGGGACAAGGGGCTACACCTTC
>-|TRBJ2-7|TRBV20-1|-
CSARPYSEQYF
TGCAGTGCTAGACCGTATAGTGAGCAGTACTTC
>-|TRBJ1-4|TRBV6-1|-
CASSEGRGEKLFF
TGTGCCAGCAGTGAAGGGAGAGGTGAAAAACTGTTTTTT
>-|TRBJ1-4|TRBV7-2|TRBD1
CASSGGTGGREKLFF
TGTGCCAGCAGCGGAGGAACAGGGGGGAGAGAAAAACTGTTTTTT
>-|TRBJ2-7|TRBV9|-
CASSVGSGEYEQYF
TGTGCCAGCAGCGTAGGTTCAGGGGAGTACGAGCAGTACTTC